The next 14 T cell receptor beta chains were all read from a single sample in a study of CD8+ T cells in alopecia areata. Treatment of the sample: oral pan-JAK inhibitor, 5-10 mg twice daily. RNA extraction and reverse transcription yielded cDNA as sequencing template. Some clones are missing from TCRdb's copy, which holds only in-frame ones; the method was immunoSEQ multiplex PCR. Among 150,000 or so clones, less than 70% were seen once, and the ten largest hold approximately 15%. The source material was CD8+ T cells sorted from blood, sampled at week 4, from a patient treated with tofacitinib. These receptors were taken from a human donor with alopecia areata.

The rearrangement joins TRBV11-1 to TRBJ1-1, with D possibly TRBD1 on 5 matching bases. In germline, CDR1 is SGHAT, CDR2 FQDESV (reference sequence). The CDR3 has 12 amino acids. V was trimmed by 3 bases and J by 5 bases, leaving 7 bases between them. CDR3 in amino acids: CASSFEGTEAFF. The CDR3 DNA sequence: TGTGCCAGCAGCTTCGAGGGGACTGAAGCTTTCTTT. Filled out from reference TRBV11-1 and TRBJ1-1, the complete variable domain reads EAEVAQSPRYKITEKSQAVAFWCDPISGHATLYWYRQILGQGPELLVQFQDESVVDDSQLPKDRFSAERLKGVDSTLKIQPAELGDSAMYLCASSFEGTEAFFGQGTRLTVV.

The chain joins TRBV9 to TRBJ2-2; either TRBD1 or TRBD2 may supply D (5 bases each). The length of the CDR3 is 14 residues. V was trimmed by 4 bases and J by 6 bases, leaving 13 bases between them. Per germline, CDR1 SGDLS and CDR2 YYNGEE. The CDR3 loop reads CASSFRGASGELFF. CDR3 coding DNA: TGTGCCAGCAGCTTCCGAGGGGCTTCCGGGGAGCTGTTTTTT.

This clone was seen once. The rearrangement joins TRBV9 to TRBJ1-2; D is possibly TRBD1 (6 bases). The CDR3 loop spans 14 amino acids. Germline values: CDR1 SGDLS, CDR2 YYNGEE. Between the trimmed V and J ends, which lost 8 bases and 1 base, there was a span of 15 bases. The CDR3, as DNA: TGTGCCAGTGCCACAGGGAGTTATAACTATGGCTACACCTTC. Protein: CASATGSYNYGYTF.

The J gene is TRBJ2-1, the V gene TRBV29-1; 9 bases align to TRBD1. CDR1 is SQVTM and CDR2 is ANQGSEA in the germline V gene. This CDR3 has 16 amino acids. The junction had 8 bases not matched to a gene; V was cut back by 5 bases and J by 0 bases. In DNA, the CDR3 is TGCAGCGTTCTCCGGGACAGGGCCCCCTCCTACAATGAGCAGTTCTTC. This gives the protein CSVLRDRAPSYNEQFF.

This clone was recorded a few times. This chain connects TRBV7-8 to TRBJ1-1, with D tentatively TRBD1 (5 bases). The V and J ends lost 3 bases and 4 bases respectively, with 9 bases between them. The CDR3 sequence is 13 residues long. Looked up from germline, CDR1 is SGHVS and CDR2 is FQNEAQ. The CDR3 region has the DNA TGTGCCAGCAGCTTGGGGGAATCCACTGAAGCTTTCTTT. Its protein is CASSLGESTEAFF.

Only a few counts were recorded for this clone. Other nucleotide sequences from this sample produce the same CDR3. The chain recombines TRBV6-5 with TRBJ1-2; weak D call: TRBD1 (5 bases). V dropped 2 bases and J dropped 2 bases, with 9 bases sitting between them. The CDR3 consists of 14 residues. Looked up from germline, CDR1 is MNHEY and CDR2 is SVGAGI. The CDR3, as DNA: TGTGCCAGCAGTTACCTTGACAGCAACTATGGCTACACCTTC. This codes for CASSYLDSNYGYTF.

The chain has TRBV5-1 and TRBJ1-5; TRBD1 might be the D (5 bases). Per germline, CDR1 SGHRS and CDR2 YFSETQ. CDR3 size: 13 residues. V lost 4 bases and J lost 5, with 10 bases in between. As DNA, the CDR3 is TGCGCCAGCAGCCCCTCGGGGCATCAGCCCCAGCATTTT. It codes for CASSPSGHQPQHF.

CDR3 bases: TGCGCCAGCAGCGAACATCCAGGGTCCGGGAACACTGAAGCTTTCTTT. This sequence encodes CASSEHPGSGNTEAFF. The chain couples TRBV5-1 to TRBJ1-1, with a weak D call TRBD1 (5 bases). V was trimmed by 4 bases and J by 1 base, leaving 17 bases between them. The CDR3 extends over 16 amino acids. The germline CDR1 and CDR2 sequences are SGHRS and YFSETQ.

A note on this clone: The sample has other DNA sequences that encode this CDR3 too. The chain carries TRBV20-1 and TRBJ1-2; D ambiguous. This CDR3 region has 9 residues. With 6 bases removed from V and 8 bases from J, the gap between germline ends came to 7 bases. The germline V gene has CDR1 DFQATT and CDR2 SNEGSKA (reference sequence). The CDR3 region has the DNA TGCAGTGCCCCCGGGGGCTACACCTTC. The encoded protein is CSAPGGYTF.

V gene TRBV30 combines with J gene TRBJ1-1; D call uncertain. The V and J ends lost 0 bases and 3 bases respectively, with 8 bases between them. Looked up from germline, CDR1 is GTSNPN and CDR2 is SVGIG (reference sequence). The CDR3 totals 13 residues. In DNA form, the CDR3 reads TGTGCCTGGAGTGTACTACAGTACACTGAAGCTTTCTTT. This encodes CAWSVLQYTEAFF.

V usage is TRBV4-1 and J usage is TRBJ2-6; D gene uncertain. Trimming removed 0 bases from V and 1 base from J, with 10 bases in between. Germline-derived CDR1 and CDR2 are MGHRA and YSYEKL. CDR3 size: 17 residues. Here the CDR3 reads CASSQEMDVSGANVLTF. The CDR3 DNA follows: TGCGCCAGCAGCCAAGAGATGGACGTTTCTGGGGCCAACGTCCTGACTTTC.

There are a few counts of this clone. The chain recombines TRBV25-1 with TRBJ2-5; no clear D. V lost 7 bases and J 2 bases, leaving 11 bases between the germline ends. From germline, CDR1 is MGHDK and CDR2 SYGVNS. The CDR3 is 13 residues long. This CDR3 reads CASTHRLQETQYF. The DNA for the CDR3 is TGTGCCAGCACCCATAGGCTTCAAGAGACCCAGTACTTC. Full variable domain (outside the CDR3, taken from reference TRBV25-1 and TRBJ2-5): EADIYQTPRYLVIGTGKKITLECSQTMGHDKMYWYQQDPGMELHLIHYSYGVNSTEKGDLSSESTVSRIRTEHFPLTLESARPSHTSQYLCASTHRLQETQYFGPGTRLLVL.

A remark on this clone: In the same sample, other DNA sequences code for this CDR3. The chain is built from TRBV4-1 and TRBJ2-1; D could derive from TRBD1 or TRBD2 (5 bases each). The CDR3 is made up of 12 amino acids. Looked up from germline, CDR1 is MGHRA and CDR2 is YSYEKL. Trimming left V 1 base short and J 7 bases short, with 5 bases between. CDR3 sequence (DNA): TGCGCCAGCAGCCAAGGGGGGAATGAGCAGTTCTTC. Its translation: CASSQGGNEQFF.

The chain uses TRBV25-1 and TRBJ1-1; D gene uncertain. Looked up from germline, CDR1 is MGHDK and CDR2 is SYGVNS. Trimming cost V 10 bases and J 0 bases, with 21 bases left between them. CDR3 length: 16 amino acids. The CDR3 loop reads CATTLCRRTMNTEAFF. In DNA, the CDR3 is TGTGCCACCACCCTCTGCAGACGGACCATGAACACTGAAGCTTTCTTT.